The 30 T cell receptor beta chains listed next were all sequenced from one sample in a study of OX40 agonist ivuxolimab in advanced cancers. Clones were read by immunoSEQ multiplex PCR, and TCRdb kept only the in-frame ones, dropping some. Of some 70,000 clones in the sample, 80% to 90% are singletons; the top ten hold 2.5% to 3.5%. The sample here was CD4+ or CD8+ T cells sorted from blood, taken in a trial of the OX40 agonist ivuxolimab. These TCRs come from an adult with an advanced solid tumor such as melanoma, head and neck, liver or kidney cancer.

The chain uses TRBV5-1 and TRBJ2-5; TRBD2 might be the D (6 bases). The CDR3 has 15 amino acids. V lost 4 bases to trimming and J lost 1 base, with 14 bases between them. Germline loops: CDR1 SGHRS, CDR2 YFSETQ. CDR3 in amino acids: CASSRGAGPQETQYF. The CDR3 region has the DNA TGCGCCAGCAGCCGAGGGGCGGGACCCCAAGAGACCCAGTACTTC.

The chain is built from TRBV2 and TRBJ1-6; a weak D match, TRBD1 (6 bases). V lost 3 bases and J 10 bases, leaving 13 bases between the germline ends. Germline lookup yields CDR1 SNHLY and CDR2 FYNNEI. This CDR3 is built from 14 residues. The DNA of the CDR3 is TGTGCCAGCAGTGACGGACAGTTTCGATCACCCCTCCACTTT. It yields the protein CASSDGQFRSPLHF.

The chain employs TRBV14 and TRBJ1-2, with D maybe TRBD1 (5 bases). The ends were cut back, 6 bases at V and 13 bases at J, with 18 bases in the middle. CDR3 length equals 12 residues. CDR1 and CDR2 from the germline V gene are SGHDN and FVKESK. CDR3 sequence: CASSQMTEGPTF. The CDR3 DNA reads as TGTGCCAGCAGTCAAATGACAGAGGGGCCCACCTTC.

The chain recombines TRBV5-8 with TRBJ1-2; D not certain. Germline lookup yields CDR1 SGHTS and CDR2 YDEGEE. V was clipped by 0 bases and J by 4 bases, with 7 bases between them. The length of the CDR3 is 13 residues. The CDR3, as DNA: TGTGCCAGCAGCTTGGTACCCCTCTATGGCTACACCTTC. This codes for CASSLVPLYGYTF.

The rearrangement links TRBV1 to TRBJ1-2. TRBV1 is classified as a pseudogene. The length of the CDR3 is 17 residues. The CDR3 protein is CTSSHPPRGGRLYGYTF. CDR3 in DNA: TGCACCAGCAGCCACCCCCCCCGCGGGGGGCGCCTCTATGGCTACACCTTC.

In DNA, the CDR3 is TGTGCCAGTAGTATGTGGGAGGGGCACAATGAGCAGTTCTTC. As protein: CASSMWEGHNEQFF. The chain uses TRBV19 and TRBJ2-1; the match to TRBD2 covers 7 bases. This CDR3 region has 14 residues. Unmatched junction bases numbered 4, after V lost 3 bases and J lost 5 bases. CDR1 and CDR2 (germline): LNHDA, SQIVND (reference sequence).

This clone was recorded once. A junction end diverges from the germline sequence, so it may reflect a read error. The V call is TRBV7-7, the J call TRBJ2-3; 7 bases are shared with TRBD2. Germline CDR1 is SSHAT and CDR2 is FNYEAQ (reference sequence). The CDR3 loop spans 13 amino acids. The CDR3 DNA follows: TGTGCTAGCAGCTTAAAAGTGGGAGGGCTTGCGTATTTT. It is translated as CASSLKVGGLAYF. The full variable domain, in which reference TRBV7-7 and TRBJ2-3 provide the parts outside the CDR3, is GAGVSQSPRYKVTKRGQDVTLRCDPISSHATLYWYQQALGQGPEFLTYFNYEAQPDKSGLPSDRFSAERPEGSISTLTIQRTEQRDSAMYRCASSLKVGGLAYFGPGTRLTVL.

Regarding this clone: A junction end diverges from the germline sequence, so it may reflect a read error. The chain links TRBV2 to TRBJ1-5; D ambiguous. This CDR3 is built from 13 residues. Germline CDR1 SNHLY, CDR2 FYNNEI. In nucleotides, the CDR3 is TGTGCCAGCAGAGAAGGGTTAGACCAGCCCCAGCATTTT. As protein: CASREGLDQPQHF.

The chain uses TRBV10-1 and TRBJ2-3; 9 positions agree with TRBD2. The CDR3 has 16 amino acids. The germline CDR1 and CDR2 sequences are WNHNN and SYGVQD (reference sequence). Trimming took 6 bases from V and 0 from J; bases not matched to a gene: 7. The CDR3 region is CASSPRLAGSTDTQYF. The CDR3 DNA follows: TGCGCCAGCAGCCCCCGGCTAGCGGGAAGCACAGATACGCAGTATTTT.

V usage is TRBV15 and J usage is TRBJ2-7; the D is unclear. The germline CDR1 and CDR2 sequences are LNHNV and YYDKDF (reference sequence). CDR3 size: 13 residues. The germline V and J ends were trimmed by 0 bases and 7 bases, with 10 bases remaining between them. CDR3 in amino acids: CATSRDPGWEQYF. CDR3 DNA: TGTGCCACCAGCAGAGATCCTGGCTGGGAGCAGTACTTC.

The gene calls are TRBV2 and TRBJ2-3, with 12 bases fitting TRBD2. The CDR3 runs 16 residues. Germline CDR1 is SNHLY and CDR2 is FYNNEI. Trimming took 4 bases from V and 0 from J; bases not matched to a gene: 2. DNA for the CDR3: TGTGCCAGCAGTGGGACTAGCGGGGCGAGCACAGATACGCAGTATTTT. Its protein product is CASSGTSGASTDTQYF.

The chain is built from TRBV2 and TRBJ2-3; 16 positions match TRBD2. Germline V gives CDR1 SNHLY, CDR2 FYNNEI. This CDR3 has 18 residues. With 10 bases clipped from V and 4 bases from J, the junction kept 14 bases outside the gene matches. CDR3 sequence reads: CATSGPGLAGGRADTQYF. The CDR3 DNA is TGTGCCACTTCGGGCCCGGGACTAGCGGGGGGGCGAGCAGATACGCAGTATTTT. Drawing the rest from reference TRBV2 and TRBJ2-3, the complete variable domain is EPEVTQTPSHQVTQMGQEVILRCVPISNHLYFYWYRQILGQKVEFLVSFYNNEISEKSEIFDDQFSVERPDGSNFTLKIRSTKLEDSAMYFCATSGPGLAGGRADTQYFGPGTRLTVL.

The V and J genes are TRBV7-2 and TRBJ2-1; no definite D call. V gave up 2 bases and J gave up 0 bases, with 11 bases separating them. Germline V gives CDR1 SGHTA, CDR2 FQGNSA. The CDR3 runs 16 residues. The DNA of the CDR3 is TGTGCCAGCAGCTTAATGAGCCTGAGCTCCTACAATGAGCAGTTCTTC. It specifies CASSLMSLSSYNEQFF.

This clone appeared a single time. This chain connects TRBV5-1 to TRBJ2-3, with TRBD1 matching 7 bases. Germline CDR1 reads SGHRS; CDR2 reads YFSETQ. The CDR3 extends over 13 amino acids. Unmatched junction bases numbered 3, after V lost 6 bases and J lost 2 bases. CDR3 DNA sequence: TGCGCCAGCACTGGACAGGACACAGATACGCAGTATTTT. It is translated as CASTGQDTDTQYF. Full variable domain (rest looked up from reference TRBV5-1 and TRBJ2-3): KAGVTQTPRYLIKTRGQQVTLSCSPISGHRSVSWYQQTPGQGLQFLFEYFSETQRNKGNFPGRFSGRQFSNSRSEMNVSTLELGDSALYLCASTGQDTDTQYFGPGTRLTVL.

V gene TRBV2 combines with J gene TRBJ2-2, with D unresolved. CDR1 is SNHLY, CDR2 FYNNEI, per germline. The CDR3 loop spans 14 amino acids. Trimming stripped 1 base from V and 1 base from J, with 4 bases between. This chain's CDR3 is CASSEVGNTGELFF. The CDR3 nucleotides are TGTGCCAGCAGTGAAGTAGGGAACACCGGGGAGCTGTTTTTT.

CDR3 sequence (DNA): TGTGCCAGCAGTTCCGGACTTACCTACAATGAGCAGTTCTTC. This gives the protein CASSSGLTYNEQFF. V usage is TRBV2 and J usage is TRBJ2-1, with D perhaps matching TRBD2 (5 bases). CDR1 SNHLY and CDR2 FYNNEI come from the germline V gene. The CDR3 spans 14 residues. V shed 5 bases and J shed 2 bases, with 10 bases lying between them.

This clone was seen once. This chain joins TRBV27 and TRBJ2-5, with a possible D match to TRBD1 (5 bases). V was shortened by 3 bases and J by 7 bases, with 15 bases between the two germline ends. The length of the CDR3 is 14 residues. Germline CDR1 and CDR2: MNHEY and SMNVEV (reference sequence). CDR3 coding DNA: TGTGCCAGCAGTTTTAGAGTTGGGGCCATGACCCAGTACTTC. Amino acids: CASSFRVGAMTQYF.

This chain uses TRBV30 with TRBJ1-5; no definite D call. Trimming cost V 3 bases and J 0 bases, with 15 bases left between them. The CDR3 sequence is 16 residues long. The germline gives CDR1 GTSNPN, CDR2 SVGIG (reference sequence). The CDR3: CAWSPGNLYSNQPQHF. The CDR3 coding sequence is TGTGCCTGGAGCCCAGGAAACCTTTATAGCAATCAGCCCCAGCATTTT.

This clone was picked up a small number of times. The V call is TRBV7-9, the J call TRBJ2-5; D is uncertain. The V end lost 1 base, the J end lost 2 bases, and 11 bases lay between the germline ends. Germline CDR1 and CDR2: SEHNR and FQNEAQ (reference sequence). The CDR3 is 15 residues long. The CDR3 sequence is CASSLDWSAQETQYF. The CDR3 region has the DNA TGTGCCAGCAGCTTAGATTGGTCGGCGCAAGAGACCCAGTACTTC.

The rearrangement uses TRBV6-1 and TRBJ1-2, with 10 bases identical to TRBD1. V gave up 8 bases and J gave up 4 bases; unmatched junction bases: 7. In germline, CDR1 is MNHNS, CDR2 SASEGT. This CDR3 comprises 14 residues. CDR3 region: CASVDRGIVYGYTF. The CDR3 DNA reads as TGTGCCAGCGTGGACAGGGGGATTGTCTATGGCTACACCTTC.

The chain couples TRBV27 to TRBJ2-3, with 10 bases aligning to TRBD1. Germline trimming cut 6 bases from V and 9 bases from J; bases unmatched to any gene: 6. Germline loops: CDR1 MNHEY, CDR2 SMNVEV (reference sequence). The CDR3 covers 13 residues. The CDR3 loop reads CASSPGQGYTQYF. For the CDR3, the DNA is TGTGCCAGCAGCCCGGGACAGGGGTACACGCAGTATTTT.

The CDR3 DNA is TGTGCCAGCAGGCTAGGGGGGGCCAGTGGAACCGGGGAGCTGTTTTTT. This gives the protein CASRLGGASGTGELFF. V and J are TRBV11-2 and TRBJ2-2, with D possibly TRBD2 on 7 matching bases. Trimming took off 6 bases at V and 5 bases at J, with 19 bases between the two ends. CDR3 size: 16 residues. Germline V lookup: CDR1 SGHAT, CDR2 FQNNGV.

The chain employs TRBV5-6 and TRBJ2-1; no clear D. Trimming removed 0 bases at V and 0 bases at J, with 10 bases between. CDR3 length equals 16 residues. From germline, CDR1 is SGHDT and CDR2 YYEEEE. CDR3 loop: CASSLVGATSYNEQFF. The CDR3 DNA is TGTGCCAGCAGCTTGGTGGGCGCCACCTCCTACAATGAGCAGTTCTTC.

The genes are TRBV18 and TRBJ1-1; a weak D match, TRBD1 (5 bases). V was cut by 6 bases and J by 5 bases, with 13 bases left in between. This CDR3 is 13 amino acids long. Looked up from germline, CDR1 is KGHSH and CDR2 is LQKENI. CDR3: CASSPRAGTEAFF. The CDR3 bases are TGTGCCAGCTCGCCCCGCGCAGGGACTGAAGCTTTCTTT. The whole variable domain, filled in from reference TRBV18 and TRBJ1-1, reads NAGVMQNPRHLVRRRGQEARLRCSPMKGHSHVYWYRQLPEEGLKFMVYLQKENIIDESGMPKERFSAEFPKEGPSILRIQQVVRGDSAAYFCASSPRAGTEAFFGQGTRLTVV.

The gene calls are TRBV7-9 and TRBJ1-6; 7 bases line up with TRBD1. The CDR3 covers 15 residues. Germline loops: CDR1 SEHNR, CDR2 FQNEAQ (reference sequence). V was pared by 7 bases and J by 8 bases, with 11 bases of the junction left unmatched. This CDR3 reads CASTRLSGGDSPLHF. The CDR3 DNA sequence: TGTGCCAGCACCCGCTTGTCAGGGGGGGATTCACCCCTCCACTTT. Full variable domain (missing parts from reference TRBV7-9 and TRBJ1-6): DTGVSQNPRHKITKRGQNVTFRCDPISEHNRLYWYRQTLGQGPEFLTYFQNEAQLEKSRLLSDRFSAERPKGSFSTLEIQRTEQGDSAMYLCASTRLSGGDSPLHFGNGTRLTVT.

The chain combines TRBV28 with TRBJ2-7; TRBD1 aligns across 7 bases. V lost 6 bases, J lost 2 bases, and 7 bases stayed unmatched. The CDR3 contains 14 residues. The germline V gene encodes CDR1 MDHEN and CDR2 SYDVKM. The DNA of the CDR3 is TGTGCCAGCAGCCTCGGGACAGCTGCCTACGAGCAGTACTTC. Its protein is CASSLGTAAYEQYF.

The chain couples TRBV29-1 to TRBJ2-7, with TRBD2 as a possible D gene (7 bases). The V end was cut by 4 bases, the J end by 0 bases, with 19 bases between. The CDR3 runs 16 residues. The germline V gene encodes CDR1 SQVTM and CDR2 ANQGSEA. The CDR3 DNA reads TGCAGCGTTGTTGGGGGCACTCAGCGGGGCTCCTACGAGCAGTACTTC. Translation: CSVVGGTQRGSYEQYF.

The CDR3 sequence: CASSSTGGHEKLFF. CDR3 DNA: TGTGCCAGTAGTAGTACAGGGGGCCATGAAAAACTGTTTTTT. The V call is TRBV19, the J call TRBJ1-4; 9 bases line up with TRBD1. This CDR3 is 14 amino acids long. The junction had 3 bases not matched to a gene; V was cut back by 4 bases and J by 6 bases. Per germline, CDR1 LNHDA and CDR2 SQIVND (reference sequence).

CDR3 DNA: TGTGCCAGCAGCTTAAATATCGGAGACACCGGGGAGCTGTTTTTT. Its protein product is CASSLNIGDTGELFF. The chain is built from TRBV7-3 and TRBJ2-2; no clear D gene. Germline-derived CDR1 and CDR2 are SGHTA and FQGTGA. This CDR3 is 15 amino acids long. V lost 1 base to trimming and J lost 3 bases, with 9 bases between them.

The chain joins TRBV2 to TRBJ2-2, with a weak D call TRBD1 (5 bases). Germline CDR1 is SNHLY and CDR2 is FYNNEI. The CDR3 is 13 amino acids. V was pared by 2 bases and J by 7 bases, with 8 bases between. Here the CDR3 DNA reads TGTGCCAGCAGTGAATCCAGGGACGGGGAGCTGTTTTTT. Translating it yields CASSESRDGELFF.